The clone carrying this TCR beta chain has at least ten counts. These data are taken from a study of T-cell reconstitution after alpha-beta-depleted transplantation in children. Unique molecular identifiers were incorporated during preparation of the TCRbeta library. MiXCR, run by TCRdb on the PCR reads, gives a single entry per CDR3 protein. The sample lists around 380,000 distinct CDR3 sequences, roughly 10% seen once, with roughly 6% in the top ten. The material was PBMCs from the stem cell graft donor, obtained from the stem cell graft. The clonotype was recovered from a human donor who donated a stem cell graft to a child with acute myeloid leukemia.

The CDR3 sequence: CASSLKGLAGSEETQYF. In nucleotides, the CDR3 is TGTGCCAGCAGCTTAAAGGGACTAGCGGGGTCTGAGGAGACCCAGTACTTC. The J gene is TRBJ2-5, the V gene TRBV7-8, with 13 bases aligning to TRBD2. CDR3 length: 17 amino acids. Trimming removed 2 bases from V and 5 bases from J; junction bases left unmatched: 8. Germline CDR1 is SGHVS and CDR2 is FQNEAQ.